The 23 T cell receptor beta chains below were found in one sample sequenced in a study of T cell changes during pregnancy in multiple sclerosis. Sequenced by immunoSEQ multiplex PCR; TCRdb stores in-frame clones only, minus some. The table records 40,000 to 45,000 clones, roughly 94% of them present only once. The starting material was peripheral blood, obtained in the third trimester of pregnancy. These receptors were obtained from a female donor with multiple sclerosis, enrolled in a pregnancy study.

The chain employs TRBV6-4 and TRBJ2-3; D might be TRBD2 (6 bases). The length of the CDR3 is 14 residues. Looked up from germline, CDR1 is MRHNA and CDR2 is SNTAGT. Trimming pared 6 bases from V and 0 bases from J, leaving 10 bases between. CDR3: CASSGGTSTDTQYF. CDR3 bases: TGTGCCAGCAGCGGGGGAACTAGCACAGATACGCAGTATTTT.

This clone was found a few times. This chain joins TRBV7-9 and TRBJ1-5, with 7 positions matching TRBD1. V lost 4 bases and J lost 1; bases outside the gene matches: 4. Germline V CDR1 and CDR2: SEHNR, FQNEAQ (reference sequence). The CDR3 runs to 15 residues. DNA of the CDR3: TGTGCCAGCAGCTCCACAGGGGCGAGCAATCAGCCCCAGCATTTT. The encoded protein is CASSSTGASNQPQHF.

The genes are TRBV27 and TRBJ2-3; 7 nucleotides match TRBD2. This CDR3 comprises 16 residues. After removal of 0 bases from V and 3 bases from J, the junction contained 6 bases not matched to a gene. Per germline, CDR1 MNHEY and CDR2 SMNVEV (reference sequence). CDR3 sequence (DNA): TGTGCCAGCAGTTTATCTGCGGGAGCTTGGACAGATACGCAGTATTTT. This encodes CASSLSAGAWTDTQYF.

The CDR3 DNA is TGTGCCAGCAGCTTAGAACAGAATAATTCACCCCTCCACTTT. It translates to CASSLEQNNSPLHF. V is TRBV7-6 and J is TRBJ1-6, with unresolved D. V was pared by 1 base and J by 5 bases, with 6 bases between. CDR3 size: 14 residues. Per the germline V gene, CDR1 is SGHVS and CDR2 is FNYEAQ.

The chain carries TRBV27 and TRBJ2-2, with 8 bases that match TRBD1. The germline gives CDR1 MNHEY, CDR2 SMNVEV (reference sequence). V lost 6 bases to trimming and J lost 4 bases; unmatched junction nucleotides: 7. CDR3 length: 15 amino acids. CDR3 sequence (DNA): TGTGCCAGCAGAGCCCAGGGGGCTGGCACCGGGGAGCTGTTTTTT. Amino acids: CASRAQGAGTGELFF.

This rearrangement joins TRBV9 to TRBJ1-3, with a possible D match to TRBD1 (5 bases). With 4 bases removed from V and 4 bases from J, the gap between germline ends came to 27 bases. CDR1 is SGDLS and CDR2 is YYNGEE in the germline V gene. This CDR3 is built from 19 residues. The CDR3 coding sequence is TGTGCCAGCAGCCCCACTGGGGCTACAGGACCGACATCCGGAAACACCATATATTTT. This translates into CASSPTGATGPTSGNTIYF.

The V gene is TRBV19, the J gene TRBJ1-2; 9 bases are a match to TRBD1. Looked up from germline, CDR1 is LNHDA and CDR2 is SQIVND (reference sequence). This CDR3 is 15 amino acids long. J was trimmed by 1 base and V by 6 bases; bases with no gene match: 6. CDR3: CASRRTGANNYGYTF. In nucleotides, the CDR3 is TGTGCCAGTAGAAGGACAGGGGCCAATAACTATGGCTACACCTTC.

The chain recombines TRBV21-1 with TRBJ1-6. TRBV21-1 has pseudogene status. The CDR3 loop spans 16 amino acids. Written as DNA, the CDR3 is TGTGCCAGCAGCACCCGATCGGGGGCCTATAATTCACCCCTCCACTTT. It is translated as CASSTRSGAYNSPLHF.

The chain uses TRBV29-1 and TRBJ1-6; D not certain. CDR1 SQVTM and CDR2 ANQGSEA come from the germline V gene. Trimming cost V 1 base and J 0 bases, with 13 bases left between them. The CDR3 totals 17 residues. The CDR3: CSVEGTRESSYNSPLHF. The CDR3 DNA reads TGCAGCGTTGAAGGAACACGGGAAAGCTCCTATAATTCACCCCTCCACTTT.

The chain couples TRBV2 to TRBJ2-2; TRBD1 aligns across 8 bases. Losses at the gene ends were 5 bases for V and 7 bases for J; bases not matched to a gene: 9. This CDR3 has 15 amino acids. Germline CDR1 reads SNHLY; CDR2 reads FYNNEI. CDR3 protein: CASSPTGGRGGELFF. DNA for the CDR3: TGTGCCAGCAGTCCTACAGGGGGACGGGGCGGGGAGCTGTTTTTT.

The chain recombines TRBV6-4 with TRBJ1-1; D call uncertain. Germline assignment: CDR1 MRHNA and CDR2 SNTAGT. The V end lost 5 bases, the J end lost 0 bases, and 7 bases lay between the germline ends. The length of the CDR3 is 13 residues. The CDR3 coding sequence is TGTGCCAGCAGTACTACCATGAACACTGAAGCTTTCTTT. Encoded protein: CASSTTMNTEAFF.

V usage is TRBV11-3 and J usage is TRBJ2-2; D is perhaps TRBD2 (7 bases). There are 19 residues in the CDR3. Germline assignment: CDR1 SGHNT and CDR2 YENEEA. V lost 0 bases and J lost 4, with 21 bases in between. CDR3 in amino acids: CASSLDWGGGRIITGELFF. For the CDR3, the DNA is TGTGCCAGCAGCTTAGATTGGGGCGGGGGCCGGATAATCACCGGGGAGCTGTTTTTT.

The V and J genes are TRBV19 and TRBJ2-7, with a possible D match to TRBD1 (5 bases). The CDR3 has 13 amino acids. The germline V and J ends were trimmed by 5 bases and 9 bases, with 17 bases remaining between them. CDR1 and CDR2 (germline): LNHDA, SQIVND (reference sequence). The CDR3 sequence is CASSPTTAPTQYF. The CDR3 DNA follows: TGTGCCAGTAGTCCCACGACAGCGCCAACGCAGTACTTC.

This clone has more than one count but fewer than ten. The CDR3 here is CASSFDRGLYNEQFF. CDR3 DNA: TGCGCCAGCAGCTTCGACAGGGGGCTCTACAATGAGCAGTTCTTC. This chain connects TRBV5-1 to TRBJ2-1; TRBD1 matches at 10 bases. V shed 2 bases and J 3 bases; nucleotides not matched to a gene: 2. The CDR3 has 15 residues. CDR1 is SGHRS and CDR2 is YFSETQ in the germline V gene.

The chain has TRBV7-9 and TRBJ1-3; 8 bases are a match to TRBD1. CDR1 SEHNR and CDR2 FQNEAQ come from the germline V gene (reference sequence). The trim removed 5 bases at V and 4 bases at J, leaving 7 bases unmatched. This CDR3 comprises 15 residues. The CDR3 here is CASSRDRKKGNTIYF. The CDR3 DNA reads as TGTGCCAGCAGCCGGGACAGGAAGAAGGGAAACACCATATATTTT.

CDR3 bases: TGTGCCAGCAGCTTAGTAGCTCCGGGATGGGACTGGGATGGCTACACCTTC. Its protein product is CASSLVAPGWDWDGYTF. This chain connects TRBV7-2 to TRBJ1-2; maybe TRBD1 (5 bases). Germline V gene sequence: CDR1 SGHTA, CDR2 FQGNSA. The CDR3 runs 17 residues. Trimming pared 1 base from V and 6 bases from J, leaving 21 bases between.

The gene calls are TRBV9 and TRBJ2-2; maybe TRBD2 (7 bases). This CDR3 has 16 residues. V lost 3 bases, J lost 4 bases, and 16 bases lay in between. Germline CDR1 and CDR2: SGDLS and YYNGEE. The CDR3 region is CASSARGDTSTGELFF. The CDR3 DNA reads as TGTGCCAGCAGCGCCCGGGGGGACACCAGCACCGGGGAGCTGTTTTTT.

The chain recombines TRBV4-2 with TRBJ2-5, with 8 positions matching TRBD2. J lost 5 bases, V lost 2 bases, and 7 bases had no gene match. The germline V gene has CDR1 LGHNA and CDR2 YNFKEQ. The CDR3 has 15 amino acids. The CDR3 region is CASSQLGRAKETQYF. CDR3 sequence (DNA): TGTGCCAGCAGCCAACTCGGGAGGGCCAAGGAGACCCAGTACTTC.

This rearrangement joins TRBV28 to TRBJ2-5; 7 bases map to TRBD2. The germline V gene encodes CDR1 MDHEN and CDR2 SYDVKM. Unmatched junction bases numbered 13, after V lost 3 bases and J lost 3 bases. The CDR3 spans 17 residues. The CDR3 region has the DNA TGTGCCAGCAGTTTCAGTTTGGCGGGAGAGAGGAAAGAGACCCAGTACTTC. It yields the protein CASSFSLAGERKETQYF. The full variable domain, completed using reference TRBV28 and TRBJ2-5, is DVKVTQSSRYLVKRTGEKVFLECVQDMDHENMFWYRQDPGLGLRLIYFSYDVKMKEKGDIPEGYSVSREKKERFSLILESASTNQTSMYLCASSFSLAGERKETQYFGPGTRLLVL.

The chain combines TRBV4-2 with TRBJ2-3; 15 bases align to TRBD2. V gave up 0 bases and J gave up 2 bases; unmatched junction bases: 3. The CDR3 length is 18 residues. The V gene's germline CDR1 is LGHNA and CDR2 YNFKEQ. CDR3 nucleotides: TGTGCCAGCAGCCAAGAAGGACTAGCGGGAGGGATCACAGATACGCAGTATTTT. Translated: CASSQEGLAGGITDTQYF.

The CDR3 reads CASSAGGGSNQPQHF. As DNA, the CDR3 is TGTGCCAGCAGTGCCGGGGGAGGGAGCAATCAGCCCCAGCATTTT. The chain couples TRBV6-1 to TRBJ1-5; tentatively, D is TRBD1 (5 bases). This CDR3 is built from 15 residues. Per the germline V gene, CDR1 is MNHNS and CDR2 is SASEGT. V shed 4 bases and J shed 1 base, with 11 bases lying between them.

V and J are TRBV7-9 and TRBJ1-1; 10 nucleotides agree with TRBD1. The CDR3 sequence is 15 residues long. Germline V gene sequence: CDR1 SEHNR, CDR2 FQNEAQ (reference sequence). J gave up 6 bases and V 1 base, and 5 bases lay outside the gene matches. The CDR3 DNA follows: TGTGCCAGCAGCTTAGGGGGACAGGGGAGCCCTGAAGCTTTCTTT. The encoded protein is CASSLGGQGSPEAFF.

The rearrangement joins TRBV27 to TRBJ1-6; 10 nucleotides agree with TRBD1. Germline values: CDR1 MNHEY, CDR2 SMNVEV (reference sequence). The length of the CDR3 is 18 residues. After removal of 2 bases from V and 1 base from J, the junction contained 5 bases not matched to a gene. The CDR3 DNA sequence: TGTGCCAGCAGTTTACGAGACAGGGGGCTGTCCTATAATTCACCCCTCCACTTT. Its translation is CASSLRDRGLSYNSPLHF.